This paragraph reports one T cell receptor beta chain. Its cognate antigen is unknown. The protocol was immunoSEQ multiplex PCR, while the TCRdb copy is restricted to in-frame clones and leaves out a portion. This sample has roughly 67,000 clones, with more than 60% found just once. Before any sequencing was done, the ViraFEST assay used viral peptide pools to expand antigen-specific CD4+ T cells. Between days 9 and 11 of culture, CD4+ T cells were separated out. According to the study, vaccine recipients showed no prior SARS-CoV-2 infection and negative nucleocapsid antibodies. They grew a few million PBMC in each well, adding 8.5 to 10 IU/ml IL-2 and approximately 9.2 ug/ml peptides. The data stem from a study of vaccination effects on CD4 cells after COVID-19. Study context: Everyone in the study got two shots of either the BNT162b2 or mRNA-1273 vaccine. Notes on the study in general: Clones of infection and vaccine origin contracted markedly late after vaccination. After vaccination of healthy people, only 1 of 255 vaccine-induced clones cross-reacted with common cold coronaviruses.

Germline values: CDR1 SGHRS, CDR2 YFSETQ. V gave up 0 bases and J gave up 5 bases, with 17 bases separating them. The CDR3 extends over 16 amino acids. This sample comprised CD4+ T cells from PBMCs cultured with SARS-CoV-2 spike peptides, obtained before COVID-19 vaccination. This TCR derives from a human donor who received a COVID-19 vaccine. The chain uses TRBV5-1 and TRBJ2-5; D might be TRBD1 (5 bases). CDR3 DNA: TGCGCCAGCAGCTTGGGACAGACCACTCTAGGGGAGACCCAGTACTTC. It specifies CASSLGQTTLGETQYF. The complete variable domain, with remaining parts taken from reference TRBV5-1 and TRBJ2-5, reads KAGVTQTPRYLIKTRGQQVTLSCSPISGHRSVSWYQQTPGQGLQFLFEYFSETQRNKGNFPGRFSGRQFSNSRSEMNVSTLELGDSALYLCASSLGQTTLGETQYFGPGTRLLVL.